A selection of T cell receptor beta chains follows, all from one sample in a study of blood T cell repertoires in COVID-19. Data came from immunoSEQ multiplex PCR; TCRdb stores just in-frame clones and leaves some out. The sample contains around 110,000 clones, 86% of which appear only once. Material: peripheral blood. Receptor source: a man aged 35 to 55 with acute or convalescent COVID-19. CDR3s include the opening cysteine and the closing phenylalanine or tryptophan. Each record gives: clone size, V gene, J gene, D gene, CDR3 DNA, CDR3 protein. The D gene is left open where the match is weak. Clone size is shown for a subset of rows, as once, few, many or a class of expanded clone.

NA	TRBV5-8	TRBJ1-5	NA	TGTGCCAGCAGCCCAGGGCGGCCTCAGCCCCAGCATTTT	CASSPGRPQPQHF
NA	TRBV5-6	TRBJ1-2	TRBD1	TGTGCCAGCAGCTTAGGGGACAGGGTCTATGGCTACACCTTC	CASSLGDRVYGYTF
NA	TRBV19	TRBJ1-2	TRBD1	TGTGCCAGTAGTACCTCCGGGACAGCGTCCTTTCTTTATGGCTACACCTTC	CASSTSGTASFLYGYTF
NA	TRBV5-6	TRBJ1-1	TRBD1	TGTGCCAGCAGCTTTTGGGTTTCGGGACAGATGAACACTGAAGCTTTCTTT	CASSFWVSGQMNTEAFF
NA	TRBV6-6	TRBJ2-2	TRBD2	TGTGCCAGCAGAACATATAGCGGGGGAAACACCGGGGAGCTGTTTTTT	CASRTYSGGNTGELFF
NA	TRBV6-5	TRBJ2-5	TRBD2	TGTGCCAGCAAGTGGACTAGTCTCGCAGAGACCCAGTACTTC	CASKWTSLAETQYF
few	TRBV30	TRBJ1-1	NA	TGTGCCTACGGACAGAACACTGAAGCTTTCTTT	CAYGQNTEAFF
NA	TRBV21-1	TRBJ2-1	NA	TGTGCCACCCTGAACGAGATAAATGAGCAGTTCTTC	CATLNEINEQFF
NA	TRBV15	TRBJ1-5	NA	TGTGCCACCAGCCCCCAGCCACAGGCGAGCAATCAGCCCCAGCATTTT	CATSPQPQASNQPQHF
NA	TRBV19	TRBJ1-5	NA	TGTGCCAGTAGTATGGGTGCGGGGGGGGGTCAGCCCCAGCATTTT	CASSMGAGGGQPQHF
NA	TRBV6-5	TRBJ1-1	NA	TGTGCCAGCAGTTACGAGGGTTCCCCTGAAGCTTTCTTT	CASSYEGSPEAFF
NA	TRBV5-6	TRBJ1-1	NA	TGTGCCAGCAGCGGCAGACAAGAAGCTTTCTTT	CASSGRQEAFF
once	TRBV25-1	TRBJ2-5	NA	TGTGCCAGCAGTGAAATGGACAGAAAAGAGACCCAGTACTTC	CASSEMDRKETQYF
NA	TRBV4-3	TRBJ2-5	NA	TGCGCCAGCAGCCAAGGGGGGGGGCTTTCGGAGACCCAGTACTTC	CASSQGGGLSETQYF
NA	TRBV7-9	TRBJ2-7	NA	TGTGCCAGCAGCTTCGGCAGGGCGTACGAGCAGTACTTC	CASSFGRAYEQYF
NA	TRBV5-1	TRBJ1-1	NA	TGCGCCAGCAGCTATGGGACACCCAGAATGAACACTGAAGCTTTCTTT	CASSYGTPRMNTEAFF
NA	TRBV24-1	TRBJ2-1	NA	TGTGCCACCTGGGGGGACTCCAATGAGCAGTTCTTC	CATWGDSNEQFF
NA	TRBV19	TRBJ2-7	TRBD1	TGTGCCAGTAGCTACGGAATAAGTGCGACAGGGACCTACGAGCAGTACTTC	CASSYGISATGTYEQYF
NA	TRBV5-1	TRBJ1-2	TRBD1	TGCGCCAGCAGCTTGGGGCTGGCAGGGGGCTATGGCTACACCTTC	CASSLGLAGGYGYTF
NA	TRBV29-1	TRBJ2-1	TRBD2	TGCAGCGTTATGAGCGGGAGTTTTCAAGAGCAGTTCTTC	CSVMSGSFQEQFF
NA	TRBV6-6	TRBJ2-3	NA	TGTGCCAGTTACTTTACGGGAGTTGGAGATACGCAGTATTTT	CASYFTGVGDTQYF
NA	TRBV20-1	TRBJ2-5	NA	TGCAGTGGACAAATCCAAGAGACCCAGTACTTC	CSGQIQETQYF
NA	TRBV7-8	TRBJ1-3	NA	TGTGCCAGCAGCTCCGTCGGGTACTCTGGAAACACCATATATTTT	CASSSVGYSGNTIYF
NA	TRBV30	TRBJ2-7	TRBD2	TGTGCCTGGAGTGCCCCGGCGGGAGGGCCCTCCTACGAGCAGTACTTC	CAWSAPAGGPSYEQYF
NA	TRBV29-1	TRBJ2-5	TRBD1	TGCAGCGGCGGGACAGGGGAAGAGACCCAGTACTTC	CSGGTGEETQYF
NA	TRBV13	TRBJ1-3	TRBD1	TGTGCCAGCAACAACAGGGGTGGAAACACCATATATTTT	CASNNRGGNTIYF
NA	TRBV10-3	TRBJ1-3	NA	TGTGCCATCAGTCCAGCGGGGGACTCCGGAAACACCATATATTTT	CAISPAGDSGNTIYF
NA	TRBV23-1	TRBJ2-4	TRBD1	TGCGCCAGCAGTCTCTGCAAACGACAGGGGTTTGCCAAAAACATTCAGTACTTC	CASSLCKRQGFAKNIQYF
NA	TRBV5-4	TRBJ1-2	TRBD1	TGTGCCAGCAGCTCGGCCGGGGACAGGCCCAACTATGGCTACACCTTC	CASSSAGDRPNYGYTF
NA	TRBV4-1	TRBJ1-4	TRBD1	TGCGCCAGCAGCCAAGCTGGGGACAGGGGGAGCGAAAAACTGTTTTTT	CASSQAGDRGSEKLFF
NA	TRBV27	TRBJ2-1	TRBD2	TGTGCCAGCAGTTTGGGAGGACTAGCGGAATACTCCTACAATGAGCAGTTCTTC	CASSLGGLAEYSYNEQFF
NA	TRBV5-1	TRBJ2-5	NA	TGCGCCAGCAGCGTAGGACAGCAACTCCAAGAGACCCAGTACTTC	CASSVGQQLQETQYF
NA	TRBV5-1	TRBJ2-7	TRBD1	TGCGCCAGCAGCCCAACAGGGGGCGCAATGTCCTACGAGCAGTACTTC	CASSPTGGAMSYEQYF
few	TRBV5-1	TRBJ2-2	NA	TGCGCCAGCAGACAGGGTTCGGACACCGGGGAGCTGTTTTTT	CASRQGSDTGELFF
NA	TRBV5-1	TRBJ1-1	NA	TGCGCCAGCAGGCCCCATAATCTCGGGAACACTGAAGCTTTCTTT	CASRPHNLGNTEAFF
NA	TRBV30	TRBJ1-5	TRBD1	TGTGCCTGGAGTGAACAGGGGCATCAGCCCCAGCATTTT	CAWSEQGHQPQHF
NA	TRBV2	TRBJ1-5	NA	TGTGCCAGCAACAGGGAAGGGAATCAGCCCCAGCATTTT	CASNREGNQPQHF
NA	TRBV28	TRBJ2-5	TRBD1	TGTGCCAGCAGTTTCCGGGACAGGGCAGAGACCCAGTACTTC	CASSFRDRAETQYF
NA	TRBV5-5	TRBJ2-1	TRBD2	TGTGCCAGCAGCCCACGGGGGGATGGGGACAATGAGCAGTTCTTC	CASSPRGDGDNEQFF
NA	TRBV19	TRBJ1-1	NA	TGTGCCAGTAGTATATTCGCAGTGAACACTGAAGCTTTCTTT	CASSIFAVNTEAFF
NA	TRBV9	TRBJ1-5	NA	TGTGCCAGCAGCGTAGACCCCAGAAATCAGCCCCAGCATTTT	CASSVDPRNQPQHF
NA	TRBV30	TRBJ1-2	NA	TGTGCCTGGAGTGGACTGAGGAATGGCTACACCTTC	CAWSGLRNGYTF
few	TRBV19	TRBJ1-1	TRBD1	TGTGCCAGTAGTATTCAGGACAGGGTGTCTGAAGCTTTCTTT	CASSIQDRVSEAFF
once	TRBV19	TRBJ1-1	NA	TGTGCCAGTAGTATAGATTCTTGGAACACTGAAGCTTTCTTT	CASSIDSWNTEAFF
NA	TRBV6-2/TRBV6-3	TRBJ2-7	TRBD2	TGTGCCAGCAGTTACTCGGGGACTAGCGGTGGGGAGCAGTACTTC	CASSYSGTSGGEQYF
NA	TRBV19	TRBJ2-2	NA	TGTGCCAGTACGTCCTTGAACACCGGGGAGCTGTTTTTT	CASTSLNTGELFF
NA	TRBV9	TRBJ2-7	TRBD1	TGTGCCAGCAGCTCCCGGACAGGTACAGACGAGCAGTACTTC	CASSSRTGTDEQYF
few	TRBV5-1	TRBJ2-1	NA	TGCGCCAGCAGCTTATCGGGTCCAGTCTCCTACAATGAGCAGTTCTTC	CASSLSGPVSYNEQFF
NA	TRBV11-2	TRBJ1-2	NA	TGTGCCAGCAGCTCCATGGGGGGTTGGAACTATGGCTACACCTTC	CASSSMGGWNYGYTF
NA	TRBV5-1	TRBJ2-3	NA	TGCGCCAGCAGCTTGGGAGAGGGCGGCCGATACACAGATACGCAGTATTTT	CASSLGEGGRYTDTQYF
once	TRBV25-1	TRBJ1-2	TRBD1	TGTGCCAGCAGGGGCACAGGGGGAAGGGATGGCTACACCTTC	CASRGTGGRDGYTF
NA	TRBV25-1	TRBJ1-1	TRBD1	TGTGCCAGCAGGGGGGGACAGCACACTGAAGCTTTCTTT	CASRGGQHTEAFF
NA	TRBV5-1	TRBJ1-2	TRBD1	TGCGCCAGCAGCTTGGCCTTGGGACAGGGCAGGGGTGGCTACACCTTC	CASSLALGQGRGGYTF
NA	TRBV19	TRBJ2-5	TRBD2	TGTGCCAGTAGTGGGGGGGTAGCAGAGACCCAGTACTTC	CASSGGVAETQYF
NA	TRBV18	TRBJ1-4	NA	TGTGCCAGCTCACTCACCACCGAGAGTGGTGAAAAACTGTTTTTT	CASSLTTESGEKLFF
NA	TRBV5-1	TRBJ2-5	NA	TGCGCCAGCAGCTTTTCGGAGGGTTCCCAAGAGACCCAGTACTTC	CASSFSEGSQETQYF
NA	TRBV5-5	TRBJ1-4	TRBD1	TGTGCCAGCAGCTTCTCGGGACAGCCAAATGAAAAACTGTTTTTT	CASSFSGQPNEKLFF
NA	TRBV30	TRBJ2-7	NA	TGTGCCGGACACCGCAGCTCCTACGAGCAGTACTTC	CAGHRSSYEQYF
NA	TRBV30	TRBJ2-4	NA	TGTGCCTGGTACAGGGTGGACAAAAACATTCAGTACTTC	CAWYRVDKNIQYF